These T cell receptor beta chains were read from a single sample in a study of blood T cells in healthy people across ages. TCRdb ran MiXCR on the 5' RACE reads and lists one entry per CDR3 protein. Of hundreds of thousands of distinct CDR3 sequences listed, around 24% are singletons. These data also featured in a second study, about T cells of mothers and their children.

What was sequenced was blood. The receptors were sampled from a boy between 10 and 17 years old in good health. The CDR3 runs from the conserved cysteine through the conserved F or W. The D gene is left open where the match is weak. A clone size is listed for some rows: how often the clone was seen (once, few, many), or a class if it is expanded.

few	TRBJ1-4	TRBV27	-	CASSLVGRRTNEKLFF	TGTGCCAGCAGTTTAGTGGGTCGACGGACTAATGAAAAACTGTTTTTT
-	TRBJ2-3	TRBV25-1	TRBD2	CASRTSGGDTDTQYF	TGTGCCAGCAGGACTAGCGGGGGGGACACAGATACGCAGTATTTT
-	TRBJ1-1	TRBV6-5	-	CASHYGRDTEAFF	TGTGCCAGCCACTACGGCAGGGACACTGAAGCTTTCTTT
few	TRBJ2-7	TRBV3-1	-	CASSGGRSGVYEQYF	TGTGCCAGCAGCGGAGGTCGCTCAGGGGTCTACGAGCAGTACTTC
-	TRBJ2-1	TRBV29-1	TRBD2	CSVEDGTSFSSNNEQFF	TGCAGCGTTGAAGATGGGACTAGCTTTAGTTCAAACAATGAGCAGTTCTTC
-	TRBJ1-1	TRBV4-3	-	CASSQDLETGAEAFF	TGCGCCAGCAGCCAAGATTTGGAGACCGGGGCTGAAGCTTTCTTT
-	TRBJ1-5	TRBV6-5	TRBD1	CAAQGAPNQPQHF	TGTGCCGCACAGGGGGCCCCCAATCAGCCCCAGCATTTT
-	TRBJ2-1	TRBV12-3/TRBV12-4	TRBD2	CACGRLAGGSPPINEQFF	TGTGCCTGCGGGAGACTAGCGGGAGGGAGCCCACCAATAAATGAGCAGTTCTTC
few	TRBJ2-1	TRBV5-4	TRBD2	CASSSGLAGVGFYNEQFF	TGTGCCAGCAGCTCGGGACTAGCGGGGGTGGGGTTCTACAATGAGCAGTTCTTC
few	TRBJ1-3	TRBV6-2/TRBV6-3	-	CASRPGQTSGNTIYF	TGTGCCAGCAGACCCGGCCAGACCTCTGGAAACACCATATATTTT
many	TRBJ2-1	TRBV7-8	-	CASSFGGGPINEQFF	TGTGCCAGCAGCTTTGGGGGGGGCCCCATCAATGAGCAGTTCTTC
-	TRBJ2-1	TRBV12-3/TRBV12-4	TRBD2	CASKGRGGSEQFF	TGTGCCAGCAAAGGGCGGGGGGGCAGTGAGCAGTTCTTC
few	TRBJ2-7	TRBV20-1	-	CSALRGSSYEQYF	TGCAGTGCCTTGAGGGGGAGCTCCTACGAGCAGTACTTC
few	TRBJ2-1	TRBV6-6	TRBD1	CASRHIGTEYNEQFF	TGTGCCAGCAGACACATCGGGACAGAATACAATGAGCAGTTCTTC
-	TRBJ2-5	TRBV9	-	CASSPVASWETLYF	TGTGCCAGCAGCCCAGTGGCTAGCTGGGAGACCCTGTACTTC
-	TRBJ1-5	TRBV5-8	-	CASSLERGSQPQHF	TGTGCCAGCAGCTTGGAACGGGGGAGTCAGCCCCAGCATTTT
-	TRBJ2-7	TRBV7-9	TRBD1	CASRPGQSPYEQYF	TGTGCCAGCAGGCCGGGACAGTCACCCTACGAGCAGTACTTC
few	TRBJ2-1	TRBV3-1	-	CASSQDYWRLDEQFF	TGTGCCAGCAGCCAAGATTACTGGAGGTTGGATGAGCAGTTCTTC
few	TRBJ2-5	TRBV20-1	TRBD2	CSAKPGLAGNQETQYF	TGCAGTGCTAAACCTGGACTAGCGGGAAATCAAGAGACCCAGTACTTC
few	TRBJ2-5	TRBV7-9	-	CASSPPNQETQYF	TGTGCCAGCAGCCCCCCAAACCAAGAGACCCAGTACTTC
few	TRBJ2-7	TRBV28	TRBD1	CASSFGTGGHSYEQYF	TGTGCCAGCAGTTTTGGGACAGGGGGCCACTCCTACGAGCAGTACTTC
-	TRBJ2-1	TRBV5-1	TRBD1	CASSTQGALNEQFF	TGCGCCAGCAGCACGCAGGGGGCGCTGAATGAGCAGTTCTTC
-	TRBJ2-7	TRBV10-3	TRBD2	CAISETSGTYEQYF	TGTGCCATCAGTGAGACTAGCGGGACGTACGAGCAGTACTTC
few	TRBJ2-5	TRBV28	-	CASTSPSGTAAQETQYF	TGTGCCAGCACTTCCCCCTCGGGCACAGCAGCCCAAGAGACCCAGTACTTC
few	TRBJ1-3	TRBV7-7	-	CASSPLSSGNTIYF	TGTGCTAGCAGCCCATTGAGCTCTGGAAACACCATATATTTT
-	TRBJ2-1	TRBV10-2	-	CASSEGGNEQFF	TGCGCCAGCAGTGAGGGTGGGAATGAGCAGTTCTTC
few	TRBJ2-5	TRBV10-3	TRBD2	CAISEYVSGSYTTSETQYF	TGTGCCATCAGTGAATATGTTAGCGGGTCATACACAACGTCAGAGACCCAGTACTTC
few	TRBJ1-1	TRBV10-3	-	CAISARTENTEAFF	TGTGCCATCAGTGCCCGGACGGAGAACACTGAAGCTTTCTTT
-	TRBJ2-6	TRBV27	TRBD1	CASSPWTGGSSGANVLTF	TGTGCCAGCAGTCCATGGACAGGGGGAAGCTCTGGGGCCAACGTCCTGACTTTC
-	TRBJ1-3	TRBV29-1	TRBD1	CSAAGTGTGNTIYF	TGCAGCGCGGCCGGGACAGGGACTGGAAACACCATATATTTT
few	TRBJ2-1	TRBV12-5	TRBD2	CASGPIPGTSGSDEQFF	TGTGCTAGTGGTCCAATTCCCGGGACTAGCGGGAGCGATGAGCAGTTCTTC
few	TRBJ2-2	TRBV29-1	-	CSVERQGFNTGELFF	TGCAGCGTTGAACGGCAGGGGTTCAACACCGGGGAGCTGTTTTTT
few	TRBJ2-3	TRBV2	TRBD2	CASTGTSGFTDTQYF	TGTGCCAGCACCGGGACTAGCGGATTCACAGATACGCAGTATTTT
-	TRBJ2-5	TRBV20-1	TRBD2	CSAGRASGKETQYF	TGCAGTGCAGGAAGGGCTAGCGGTAAAGAGACCCAGTACTTC
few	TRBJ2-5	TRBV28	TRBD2	CASSFLSGGQETQYF	TGTGCCAGCAGTTTTTTGTCGGGGGGTCAAGAGACCCAGTACTTC
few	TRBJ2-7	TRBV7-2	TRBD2	CASTPIAGSSYEQYF	TGTGCCAGCACCCCTATAGCGGGGAGCTCCTACGAGCAGTACTTC
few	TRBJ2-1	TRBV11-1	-	CASSLGVPDTGFYNEQFF	TGTGCCAGCAGCTTAGGCGTCCCGGACACGGGTTTCTACAATGAGCAGTTCTTC
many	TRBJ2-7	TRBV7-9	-	CASSDTRTPISYEQYF	TGTGCCAGCAGCGACACGCGGACTCCAATCTCATACGAGCAGTACTTC
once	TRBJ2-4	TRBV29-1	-	CSVGPLAINIQYF	TGCAGCGTTGGACCATTAGCCATAAACATTCAGTACTTC
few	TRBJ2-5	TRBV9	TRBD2	CASSGEAFSSGASETQYF	TGTGCCAGCAGCGGTGAAGCATTCTCTAGCGGGGCTTCAGAGACCCAGTACTTC
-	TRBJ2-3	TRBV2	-	CASKIGGDTQYF	TGTGCCAGCAAGATTGGCGGAGATACGCAGTATTTT
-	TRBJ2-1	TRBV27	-	CASSLSSGSHNEQFF	TGTGCCAGCAGTTTATCCTCAGGCTCTCACAATGAGCAGTTCTTC
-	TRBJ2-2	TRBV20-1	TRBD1	CSAPTGGHTGELFF	TGCAGCGCTCCTACAGGGGGACACACCGGGGAGCTGTTTTTT
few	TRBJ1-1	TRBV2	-	CASRFEAFF	TGTGCCAGCAGATTTGAAGCTTTCTTT
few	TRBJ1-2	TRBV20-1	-	CSATFEAGYTF	TGCAGTGCTACGTTTGAGGCTGGCTACACCTTC
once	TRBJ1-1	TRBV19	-	CASSIALGTGNTEAFF	TGTGCCAGTAGTATAGCTCTCGGGACTGGGAACACTGAAGCTTTCTTT